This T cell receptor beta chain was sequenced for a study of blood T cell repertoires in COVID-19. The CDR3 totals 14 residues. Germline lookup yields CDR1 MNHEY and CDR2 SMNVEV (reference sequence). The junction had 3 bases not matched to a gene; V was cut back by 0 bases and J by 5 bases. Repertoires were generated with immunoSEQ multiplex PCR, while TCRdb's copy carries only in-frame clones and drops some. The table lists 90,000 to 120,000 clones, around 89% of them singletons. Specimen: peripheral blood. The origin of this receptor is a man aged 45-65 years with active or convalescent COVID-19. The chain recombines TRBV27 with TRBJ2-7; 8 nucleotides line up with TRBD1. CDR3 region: CASSLSTGGHEQYF. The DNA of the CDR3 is TGTGCCAGCAGTTTATCCACAGGGGGGCACGAGCAGTACTTC.